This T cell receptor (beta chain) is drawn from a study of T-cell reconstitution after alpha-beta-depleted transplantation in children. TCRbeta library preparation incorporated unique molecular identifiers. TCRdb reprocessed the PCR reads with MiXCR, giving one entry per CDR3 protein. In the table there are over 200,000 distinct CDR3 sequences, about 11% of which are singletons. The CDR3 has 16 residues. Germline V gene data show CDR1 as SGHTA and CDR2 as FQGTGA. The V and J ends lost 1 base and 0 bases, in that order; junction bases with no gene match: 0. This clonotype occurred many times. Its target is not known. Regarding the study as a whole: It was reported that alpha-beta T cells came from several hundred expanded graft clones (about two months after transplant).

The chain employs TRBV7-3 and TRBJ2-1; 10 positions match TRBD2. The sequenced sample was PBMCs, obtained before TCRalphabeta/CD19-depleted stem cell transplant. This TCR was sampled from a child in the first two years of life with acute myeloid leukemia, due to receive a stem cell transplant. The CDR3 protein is CASSLIAGGSYNEQFF. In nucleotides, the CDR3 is TGTGCCAGCAGCTTAATAGCGGGAGGCTCCTACAATGAGCAGTTCTTC.